The 28 T cell receptor beta chains given below trace back to one sample, sequenced in a study of identifying expanded T cells in peripheral blood. Measured with immunoSEQ multiplex PCR; TCRdb has only the in-frame clones, and not every one. The data hold some 70,000 clones, with 85% to 90% observed a single time. The material sequenced was blood. The origin of the receptors is a person aged 18 to 70 in good health.

V and J are TRBV7-2 and TRBJ2-3; 10 positions agree with TRBD2. This CDR3 is 14 amino acids long. Germline lookup yields CDR1 SGHTA and CDR2 FQGNSA. Trimming cost V 6 bases and J 4 bases; bases outside gene matches: 4. This CDR3 reads CASRPAGGSDTQYF. In nucleotides, the CDR3 is TGTGCCAGCAGACCAGCGGGGGGGTCAGATACGCAGTATTTT. The variable domain in full, with the rest retrieved from reference TRBV7-2 and TRBJ2-3, is GAGVSQSPSNKVTEKGKDVELRCDPISGHTALYWYRQSLGQGLEFLIYFQGNSAPDKSGLPSDRFSAERTGGSVSTLTIQRTQQEDSAVYLCASRPAGGSDTQYFGPGTRLTVL.

The chain couples TRBV28 to TRBJ1-2; possibly TRBD1 for D (6 bases). The V gene's germline CDR1 is MDHEN and CDR2 SYDVKM. The CDR3 contains 14 residues. The V and J ends lost 3 bases and 5 bases respectively, with 13 bases between them. The CDR3, as DNA: TGTGCCAGCAGTTTTCCTGGGGGGCTATATGGCTACACCTTC. It specifies CASSFPGGLYGYTF.

The chain uses TRBV19 and TRBJ1-1; 9 bases match TRBD1. The CDR3 consists of 16 residues. The trim removed 5 bases at V and 2 bases at J, leaving 9 bases unmatched. Germline V CDR1 and CDR2: LNHDA, SQIVND (reference sequence). The CDR3 region has the DNA TGTGCCAGTAGTTGGGACAGGGAAGGGGGAAACACTGAAGCTTTCTTT. Amino acid sequence: CASSWDREGGNTEAFF. Based on the CDR3 plus reference TRBV19 and TRBJ1-1, the full variable domain is DGGITQSPKYLFRKEGQNVTLSCEQNLNHDAMYWYRQDPGQGLRLIYYSQIVNDFQKGDIAEGYSVSREKKESFPLTVTSAQKNPTAFYLCASSWDREGGNTEAFFGQGTRLTVV.

This sequence joins TRBV6-6 and TRBJ1-2, with D possibly TRBD1 on 6 matching bases. This CDR3 comprises 14 residues. CDR1 is MNHNY and CDR2 is SVGAGI in the germline V gene (reference sequence). The ends were cut back, 2 bases at V and 4 bases at J, with 11 bases in the middle. For the CDR3, the DNA is TGTGCCAGCAGTTACAGCAGGGACACCTATGGCTACACCTTC. Its protein product is CASSYSRDTYGYTF.

The chain recombines TRBV5-1 with TRBJ2-3, with 11 bases aligning to TRBD2. The CDR3 sequence is 18 residues long. The V gene end was trimmed by 4 bases and the J gene end by 3 bases; junction bases not matched to a gene: 13. Looked up from germline, CDR1 is SGHRS and CDR2 is YFSETQ. The CDR3 here is CASSLTSGMGSGTDTQYF. Written as DNA, the CDR3 is TGCGCCAGCAGCCTGACTAGCGGGATGGGGAGTGGGACAGATACGCAGTATTTT.

V is TRBV5-4 and J is TRBJ2-4, with a possible D match to TRBD2 (5 bases). V lost 2 bases, J lost 5 bases, and 8 bases lay in between. CDR3 length: 13 amino acids. CDR1 and CDR2 from the germline V gene are SGHNT and YYREEE (reference sequence). The CDR3 protein is CASSLYGENIQYF. The CDR3, as DNA: TGTGCCAGCAGCTTATACGGGGAAAACATTCAGTACTTC.

The chain carries TRBV10-3 and TRBJ1-4; D is perhaps TRBD1 (6 bases). V was clipped by 2 bases and J by 3 bases, with 10 bases between them. CDR3 length: 15 residues. CDR1 is ENHRY, CDR2 SYGVKD, per germline. In DNA form, the CDR3 reads TGTGCCATCAGTGAGCCAGGGGCGCCTAATGAAAAACTGTTTTTT. The encoded protein is CAISEPGAPNEKLFF.

The chain joins TRBV19 to TRBJ2-2, with 7 bases lining up with TRBD2. V was pared by 7 bases and J by 6 bases, with 14 bases of the junction left unmatched. Per germline, CDR1 LNHDA and CDR2 SQIVND (reference sequence). This CDR3 is built from 16 residues. CDR3 bases: TGTGCCAGTATGGCCCCGTATACTAGCGAGGCCGGGGAGCTGTTTTTT. Its translation is CASMAPYTSEAGELFF.

The rearrangement joins TRBV5-1 to TRBJ2-2; possibly TRBD1 for D (6 bases). CDR1 and CDR2 (germline): SGHRS, YFSETQ. The CDR3 is made up of 16 amino acids. Deletions cut 2 bases from V and 0 bases from J, with 11 bases between. DNA of the CDR3: TGCGCCAGCAGCTTAAATACAGGGTCGAACACCGGGGAGCTGTTTTTT. Translating gives CASSLNTGSNTGELFF.

The J gene is TRBJ2-7, the V gene TRBV5-5; 8 nucleotides agree with TRBD1. This CDR3 is built from 14 residues. Losses at the gene ends were 3 bases for V and 6 bases for J; bases not matched to a gene: 8. The germline gives CDR1 SGHKS, CDR2 YYEKEE (reference sequence). In nucleotides, the CDR3 is TGTGCCAGCAGCTCCAGGACAGGGCTAAGCGAGCAGTACTTC. Translation gives CASSSRTGLSEQYF.

The chain links TRBV28 to TRBJ2-7, with a tentative D call TRBD1 (6 bases). V gave up 10 bases and J gave up 3 bases, with 16 bases separating them. Germline values: CDR1 MDHEN, CDR2 SYDVKM. This CDR3 has 13 amino acids. In DNA form, the CDR3 reads TGTGCCACTAAACCAGGGGAAGTCTACGAGCAGTACTTC. Protein: CATKPGEVYEQYF.

This rearrangement joins TRBV28 to TRBJ2-3; D not certain. V was shortened by 4 bases and J by 0 bases, with 14 bases between the two germline ends. This CDR3 has 16 residues. Germline V CDR1 and CDR2: MDHEN, SYDVKM. In nucleotides, the CDR3 is TGTGCCAGCAGTTCCCGACAATCCTTAAGCACAGATACGCAGTATTTT. This translates into CASSSRQSLSTDTQYF.

This clone was observed once. The gene calls are TRBV18 and TRBJ2-7; 9 bases align to TRBD1. V trimming: 5 bases; J trimming: 0 bases; junction bases outside the gene matches: 5. This CDR3 spans 15 amino acids. Germline CDR1 reads KGHSH; CDR2 reads LQKENI. In nucleotides, the CDR3 is TGTGCCAGCTCATCGGGACAGGGCTTCTCCTACGAGCAGTACTTC. Translated, it gives CASSSGQGFSYEQYF. Full variable domain (rest looked up from reference TRBV18 and TRBJ2-7): NAGVMQNPRHLVRRRGQEARLRCSPMKGHSHVYWYRQLPEEGLKFMVYLQKENIIDESGMPKERFSAEFPKEGPSILRIQQVVRGDSAAYFCASSSGQGFSYEQYFGPGTRLTVT.

The genes are TRBV4-3 and TRBJ2-4; a possible D gene is TRBD1 (5 bases). Trimming removed 0 bases from V and 4 bases from J, with 7 bases in between. Germline CDR1 reads LGHNA; CDR2 reads YSLEER. CDR3 size: 14 residues. In nucleotides, the CDR3 is TGCGCCAGCAGCCAAGAACCAGGGAAAAACATTCAGTACTTC. This sequence encodes CASSQEPGKNIQYF.

The V call is TRBV18, the J call TRBJ1-2; 12 bases match TRBD1. The germline V gene has CDR1 KGHSH and CDR2 LQKENI. CDR3 length equals 15 residues. V trimming: 3 bases; J trimming: 3 bases; junction bases outside the gene matches: 2. DNA of the CDR3: TGTGCCAGCTCACCGGGACAGGGGGCTCACTATGGCTACACCTTC. It yields the protein CASSPGQGAHYGYTF.

V usage is TRBV4-2 and J usage is TRBJ2-1; tentative D call: TRBD1 (6 bases). Trimming left V 0 bases short and J 5 bases short, with 14 bases between. The CDR3 loop spans 16 amino acids. Germline V gene data show CDR1 as LGHNA and CDR2 as YNFKEQ. The DNA for the CDR3 is TGTGCCAGCAGCCAAGATGAAGGACAGCCGAACAATGAGCAGTTCTTC. Translation gives CASSQDEGQPNNEQFF.

The CDR3 DNA sequence: TGCGCCAGCAGCTCAGCAACAGAGAGCTCTGGGGCCAACGTCCTGACTTTC. This sequence encodes CASSSATESSGANVLTF. V and J are TRBV5-1 and TRBJ2-6; D is unresolved. Trimming cost V 3 bases and J 0 bases, with 13 bases left between them. The germline V gene has CDR1 SGHRS and CDR2 YFSETQ. The CDR3 is 17 residues long.

The V and J genes are TRBV5-4 and TRBJ1-5, with D possibly matching TRBD1 (5 bases). V lost 0 bases and J lost 6, with 7 bases in between. Germline CDR1 SGHNT, CDR2 YYREEE (reference sequence). The CDR3 totals 13 residues. The CDR3 DNA reads as TGTGCCAGCAGCTTGGGGGGCGGTCAGCCCCAGCATTTT. Amino acid sequence: CASSLGGGQPQHF.

CDR3 sequence (DNA): TGTGCCACCAGCAGAGTGCCTGGGGGTGCTTTCTTT. Its translation: CATSRVPGGAFF. This rearrangement joins TRBV15 to TRBJ1-1; perhaps TRBD1 as D (5 bases). CDR1 and CDR2 from the germline V gene are LNHNV and YYDKDF (reference sequence). Trimming left V 1 base short and J 11 bases short, with 11 bases between. This CDR3 has 12 residues.

This clone has more than one count but fewer than ten. The gene calls are TRBV14 and TRBJ1-1, with unresolved D. The germline gives CDR1 SGHDN, CDR2 FVKESK. This CDR3 is built from 13 residues. The V gene lost 2 bases and the J gene lost 2 bases, with 6 bases spanning the gap. As DNA, the CDR3 is TGTGCCAGCAGCCAAACAGTCAACACTGAAGCTTTCTTT. Translated: CASSQTVNTEAFF.

CDR3 coding DNA: TGCGCCAGCAGCCTTCCTAGCGGGAGATTTCGGTCCTACGAGCAGTACTTC. Its translation: CASSLPSGRFRSYEQYF. The genes are TRBV4-3 and TRBJ2-7; 10 bases map to TRBD2. After removal of 4 bases from V and 1 base from J, the junction contained 10 bases not matched to a gene. There are 17 residues in the CDR3. Per germline, CDR1 LGHNA and CDR2 YSLEER.

The table lists this clone with a count of one. The chain employs TRBV7-2 and TRBJ2-5, with D possibly called TRBD1 or TRBD2 (5 bases each). V lost 5 bases to trimming and J lost 9 bases, with 13 bases between them. Germline lookup yields CDR1 SGHTA and CDR2 FQGNSA. The CDR3 is 12 residues long. CDR3 DNA: TGTGCCAGCAGCGAGGGGCCTCGGGCCCAGTACTTC. It codes for CASSEGPRAQYF.

This clone was found once. This chain joins TRBV5-4 and TRBJ1-2; 7 bases are a match to TRBD1. J lost 7 bases, V lost 2 bases, and 5 bases had no gene match. CDR3 length: 13 amino acids. CDR1 and CDR2 from the germline V gene are SGHNT and YYREEE (reference sequence). The CDR3 spells CASSFGGGSGYTF. DNA for the CDR3: TGTGCCAGCAGCTTCGGAGGGGGCAGTGGCTACACCTTC.

The chain couples TRBV15 to TRBJ1-3; tentative D call: TRBD1 (6 bases). Germline V gene lookup returns CDR1 LNHNV and CDR2 YYDKDF (reference sequence). The length of the CDR3 is 13 residues. Trimming shortened V by 8 bases and J by 6 bases, and 14 bases separated the two germline ends. The CDR3 DNA follows: TGTGCCACCGGGGAGGCAGGGGAAAACACCATATATTTT. Protein sequence: CATGEAGENTIYF.

The chain has TRBV2 and TRBJ1-6; D unresolved. The CDR3 spans 11 residues. Germline V gene sequence: CDR1 SNHLY, CDR2 FYNNEI. Trimming left V 2 bases short and J 7 bases short, with 0 bases between. The CDR3 region has the DNA TGTGCCAGCAGTGAAAATTCACCCCTCCACTTT. Amino acids: CASSENSPLHF.

The chain recombines TRBV5-1 with TRBJ1-3; a weak D match, TRBD1 (5 bases). This CDR3 has 15 amino acids. Germline CDR1 reads SGHRS; CDR2 reads YFSETQ. Trimming removed 1 base from V and 1 base from J, with 9 bases in between. As DNA, the CDR3 is TGCGCCAGCAGCTTGTGGGGGGAATCTGGAAACACCATATATTTT. Translated: CASSLWGESGNTIYF.

The V and J genes are TRBV30 and TRBJ2-5; TRBD1 is a possible D gene (6 bases). The germline V gene has CDR1 GTSNPN and CDR2 SVGIG (reference sequence). This CDR3 contains 13 residues. Trimming removed 5 bases from V and 4 bases from J, with 14 bases in between. In DNA, the CDR3 is TGTGCCTGGTCTGAGGCCAGGGGAGAGACCCAGTACTTC. Translating gives CAWSEARGETQYF.

This clone was counted once. The J gene is TRBJ2-2, the V gene TRBV18; 10 bases map to TRBD1. Germline assignment: CDR1 KGHSH and CDR2 LQKENI. This CDR3 spans 16 amino acids. The V gene end was trimmed by 4 bases and the J gene end by 7 bases; junction bases not matched to a gene: 9. In nucleotides, the CDR3 is TGTGCCAGCTCACTAACCCGACAGGGGGCTATCGGGGAGCTGTTTTTT. Its protein is CASSLTRQGAIGELFF.